Below are 3 T cell receptor beta chains sequenced from a single sample in a study of shared clonotypes between healthy human individuals. Selected positively for CCR7 and CD45RO-negative, naive CD8 cells excluded terminally differentiated effector memory CD45RA+ cells. Measured with immunoSEQ multiplex PCR; TCRdb has only the in-frame clones, and not every one. The sample consists of millions of clones, just under 95% of them appearing once. Sequencing was carried out using naive CD8+ T cells sorted from blood. All receptors come from a young man in good health.

The V gene is TRBV29-1, the J gene TRBJ2-5; 12 nucleotides align to TRBD2. Trimming removed 6 bases from V and 1 base from J; junction bases left unmatched: 12. This CDR3 comprises 17 residues. CDR1 and CDR2 (germline): SQVTM, ANQGSEA. CDR3 nucleotides: TGCAGCGTCCGAACGAATTTACTAGCGGGAGGCCAAGAGACCCAGTACTTC. It codes for CSVRTNLLAGGQETQYF.

The J gene is TRBJ1-6, the V gene TRBV6-5; D unresolved. V gave up 6 bases and J gave up 10 bases, with 10 bases separating them. Germline CDR1 MNHEY, CDR2 SVGAGI. CDR3 size: 12 residues. The CDR3, as DNA: TGTGCCAGCAGGACGGGCGAGTCACCCCTCCACTTT. It codes for CASRTGESPLHF.

The CDR3 region has the DNA TGTGCCAGCAGCTTCTCAGGGACAGGCCCCGGGGAGACCCAGTACTTC. It encodes CASSFSGTGPGETQYF. This chain uses TRBV7-9 with TRBJ2-5; 8 bases line up with TRBD1. The trim removed 3 bases at V and 5 bases at J, leaving 11 bases unmatched. CDR1 and CDR2 from the germline V gene are SEHNR and FQNEAQ (reference sequence). This CDR3 comprises 16 residues.